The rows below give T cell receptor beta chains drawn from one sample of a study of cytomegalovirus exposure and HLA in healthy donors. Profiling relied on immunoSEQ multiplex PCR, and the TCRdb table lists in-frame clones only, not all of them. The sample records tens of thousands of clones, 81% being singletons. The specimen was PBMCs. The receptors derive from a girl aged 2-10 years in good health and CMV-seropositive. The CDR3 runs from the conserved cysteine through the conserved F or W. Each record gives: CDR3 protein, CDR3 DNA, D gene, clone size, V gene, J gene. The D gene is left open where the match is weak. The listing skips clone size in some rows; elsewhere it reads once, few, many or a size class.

CDR3 protein: CASSQDRQGRQPQHF
CDR3 DNA: TGCGCCAGCAGCCAAGATCGGCAGGGGCGACAGCCCCAGCATTTT
D gene: -
clone size: -
V gene: TRBV4-3
J gene: TRBJ1-5

CDR3 protein: CASSETSAAYEQYF
CDR3 DNA: TGTGCCAGCAGTGAAACTAGCGCTGCCTACGAGCAGTACTTC
D gene: TRBD2
clone size: -
V gene: TRBV2
J gene: TRBJ2-7

CDR3 protein: CASSAQGGTEAFF
CDR3 DNA: TGTGCCAGCAGCGCACAAGGAGGCACTGAAGCCTTCTTT
D gene: -
clone size: -
V gene: TRBV5-6
J gene: TRBJ1-1

CDR3 protein: CASSSKGRGTEAFF
CDR3 DNA: TGTGCCAGCAGTTCCAAGGGGAGGGGCACTGAAGCTTTCTTT
D gene: -
clone size: -
V gene: TRBV6-5
J gene: TRBJ1-1

CDR3 protein: CASSIISGNFNEQFF
CDR3 DNA: TGTGCCAGTAGTATCATTAGCGGGAACTTCAATGAGCAGTTCTTC
D gene: TRBD2
clone size: -
V gene: TRBV19
J gene: TRBJ2-1

CDR3 protein: CASSRDYQETQYF
CDR3 DNA: TGTGCCAGCAGTCGGGACTACCAAGAGACCCAGTACTTC
D gene: -
clone size: once
V gene: TRBV2
J gene: TRBJ2-5

CDR3 protein: CASSPLPGHQNTEAFF
CDR3 DNA: TGCGCCAGCAGCCCACTCCCGGGACACCAGAACACTGAAGCTTTCTTT
D gene: -
clone size: -
V gene: TRBV5-1
J gene: TRBJ1-1

CDR3 protein: CSVERDYEQYF
CDR3 DNA: TGCAGTGTCGAGAGAGACTACGAGCAGTACTTC
D gene: -
clone size: few
V gene: TRBV20-1
J gene: TRBJ2-7

CDR3 protein: CASSRIPGLSYEQYF
CDR3 DNA: TGTGCCAGCAGCCGGATACCGGGACTCTCCTACGAGCAGTACTTC
D gene: -
clone size: -
V gene: TRBV7-9
J gene: TRBJ2-7

CDR3 protein: CASSQEGGNEKLFF
CDR3 DNA: TGTGCCAGCAGCCAAGAAGGAGGTAATGAAAAACTGTTTTTT
D gene: -
clone size: few
V gene: TRBV4-2
J gene: TRBJ1-4

CDR3 protein: CSAQRDRDEQYF
CDR3 DNA: TGCAGCGCCCAAAGGGACAGGGACGAGCAGTACTTC
D gene: TRBD1
clone size: -
V gene: TRBV29-1
J gene: TRBJ2-7

CDR3 protein: CSVADGVLGNQPQHF
CDR3 DNA: TGCAGCGTAGCCGACGGAGTTTTAGGCAATCAGCCCCAGCATTTT
D gene: -
clone size: -
V gene: TRBV29-1
J gene: TRBJ1-5

CDR3 protein: CASSDGLAGEADTQYF
CDR3 DNA: TGTGCCAGCAGTGACGGACTAGCGGGAGAGGCAGATACGCAGTATTTT
D gene: TRBD2
clone size: -
V gene: TRBV6-4
J gene: TRBJ2-3

CDR3 protein: CASSESRQGNYGYTF
CDR3 DNA: TGCGCCAGCAGTGAGTCCAGACAGGGGAACTATGGCTACACCTTC
D gene: TRBD1
clone size: -
V gene: TRBV10-1
J gene: TRBJ1-2

CDR3 protein: CASSDRSTGEKLFF
CDR3 DNA: TGTGCCAGCAGTGATCGTTCGACAGGAGAAAAACTGTTTTTT
D gene: -
clone size: few
V gene: TRBV25-1
J gene: TRBJ1-4

CDR3 protein: CASRSRTSGMSYEQYF
CDR3 DNA: TGTGCCAGCAGATCCCGGACTAGCGGGATGTCCTACGAGCAGTACTTC
D gene: TRBD2
clone size: -
V gene: TRBV28
J gene: TRBJ2-7

CDR3 protein: CSAAGQGNGYTF
CDR3 DNA: TGCAGCGCAGCGGGACAGGGCAACGGCTACACCTTC
D gene: TRBD1
clone size: -
V gene: TRBV29-1
J gene: TRBJ1-2

CDR3 protein: CASSYSLEGHYEQYF
CDR3 DNA: TGTGCCAGCAGTTACTCCCTGGAGGGTCACTACGAGCAGTACTTC
D gene: -
clone size: -
V gene: TRBV6-6
J gene: TRBJ2-7

CDR3 protein: CASSDLGARNTEAFF
CDR3 DNA: TGCGCCAGCAGTGATTTGGGGGCACGGAACACTGAAGCTTTCTTT
D gene: -
clone size: -
V gene: TRBV10-2
J gene: TRBJ1-1

CDR3 protein: CASSTGTPNIADTQYF
CDR3 DNA: TGTGCCAGCAGCACCGGGACTCCTAACATCGCAGATACGCAGTATTTT
D gene: -
clone size: -
V gene: TRBV4-2
J gene: TRBJ2-3

CDR3 protein: CASRFGTRHNEQFF
CDR3 DNA: TGTGCCAGCAGATTCGGGACAAGGCACAATGAGCAGTTCTTC
D gene: -
clone size: -
V gene: TRBV27
J gene: TRBJ2-1

CDR3 protein: CASSAPSRDSFRETQYF
CDR3 DNA: TGTGCCAGCAGCGCCCCCAGCCGGGACTCTTTTCGTGAGACCCAGTACTTC
D gene: -
clone size: -
V gene: TRBV9
J gene: TRBJ2-5

CDR3 protein: CASMGGADYGYTF
CDR3 DNA: TGCGCCAGCATGGGGGGGGCTGACTATGGCTACACCTTC
D gene: -
clone size: -
V gene: TRBV5-1
J gene: TRBJ1-2

CDR3 protein: CATSREATNNEQFF
CDR3 DNA: TGTGCCACCAGCAGAGAAGCTACCAACAATGAGCAGTTCTTC
D gene: -
clone size: -
V gene: TRBV15
J gene: TRBJ2-1

CDR3 protein: CATSRAGQGVQPQHF
CDR3 DNA: TGTGCCACCAGCAGAGCGGGACAGGGTGTCCAGCCCCAGCATTTT
D gene: TRBD1
clone size: -
V gene: TRBV15
J gene: TRBJ1-5

CDR3 protein: CASSKRDYEQYF
CDR3 DNA: TGTGCCAGCAGTAAACGAGATTACGAGCAGTACTTC
D gene: -
clone size: once
V gene: TRBV6-5
J gene: TRBJ2-7

CDR3 protein: CASSLSGAEAFF
CDR3 DNA: TGTGCCAGCAGCTTGTCCGGGGCTGAAGCTTTCTTT
D gene: -
clone size: few
V gene: TRBV5-6
J gene: TRBJ1-1

CDR3 protein: CASSLFGGNYGYTF
CDR3 DNA: TGTGCCAGCAGTTTATTCGGGGGAAACTATGGCTACACCTTC
D gene: -
clone size: -
V gene: TRBV28
J gene: TRBJ1-2